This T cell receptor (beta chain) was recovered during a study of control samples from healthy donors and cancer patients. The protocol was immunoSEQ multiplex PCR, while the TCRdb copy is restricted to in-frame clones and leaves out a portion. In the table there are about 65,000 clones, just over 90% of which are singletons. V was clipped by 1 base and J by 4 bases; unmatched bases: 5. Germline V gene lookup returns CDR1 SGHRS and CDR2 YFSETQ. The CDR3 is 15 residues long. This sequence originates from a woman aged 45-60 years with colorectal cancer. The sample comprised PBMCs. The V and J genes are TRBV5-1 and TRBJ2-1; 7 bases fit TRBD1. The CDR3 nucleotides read TGCGCCAGCAGCTTGTCGCTGGGACAGTACAATGAGCAGTTCTTC. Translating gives CASSLSLGQYNEQFF.